This TCR beta chain was profiled in a study of T cell repertoires in cytomegalovirus infection (dated by TCRdb to the late 2010s). Background for the entire study: Peptide stimulations targeted recently identified HLA-C-restricted CMV epitopes, whose presentation resists viral immunomodulation, together with well-studied HLA-B-restricted epitopes. Donor HLA type was relevant to the analysis, as public TCR beta signatures indicated carriage of CMV infection together with the matching HLA type. General findings and caveats noted by the study authors: In the ex vivo response, HLA-C-restricted CMV-specific TCR beta clonotypes were dominant, and in two of eight donors the single most frequent clonotype came from this HLA-C-restricted group. Cumulative frequency of public TCR beta family members discriminated carriers of CMV infection plus the relevant HLA type in this cohort and an independent roughly 350-donor cohort.

According to the study, the label for this sample's treatment or condition signals: in vitro stimulation with specific CMV peptide epitopes to enrich CMV-specific T cells. Reads for this sample came from an Illumina HiSeq 1500. In-frame beta chains were kept once TCRdb had trimmed the public reads at Q25 with fastp and called clones with MiXCR. Rows merge per CDR3 protein into single entries with the most common DNA and genes. The sample profile shows under 500,000 distinct CDR3 sequences; 40% to 50% of them were found once. The top ten clonotypes cover just under 45% of the sample. On this clonotype: This receptor's antigen is unknown. No clone much larger than this one lies a single base away; base qualities are absent.

CDR1 and CDR2 (SGHTA, FQGNSA) derive from the germline V gene. V lost 1 base and J lost 2 bases, and the count of bases not matched to a germline gene is 8. The cysteine opens and the phenylalanine closes a CDR3 of 17 amino acids. Of the read, only the CDR3 DNA is kept; its 51 bases are in frame from base 1. The rearrangement combines TRBV7-2 with TRBJ2-5; the junction holds 9 bases that match TRBD2. Sequencing used cultured PBMCs, obtained from culture after CMV antigen stimulation. This receptor was obtained from a human donor in good health (CMV status not recorded). Some clones in this sample may be carry-over from other donors' samples. CDR3 reads: CASSLGGSGGQQETQYF. The nucleotide sequence is TGTGCCAGCAGCTTAGGGGGTAGCGGGGGCCAACAAGAGACCCAGTACTTC.